The TCR beta chain under discussion was sequenced for a study of cytomegalovirus exposure and HLA in healthy donors. Study as a whole: The roughly 110 validation repertoires matched the 500 to 750 first-cohort repertoires in platform, a later analysis reported.

The germline CDR1 and CDR2 sequences are SQVTM and ANQGSEA. Trimming removed 4 bases at V and 4 bases at J, with 11 bases between. CDR3 length: 13 amino acids. This table comes from immunoSEQ multiplex PCR, and its TCRdb copy is limited to in-frame clones, with some not included. This sample has approximately 300,000 clones, with about nine tenths found just once. Study-wide points: There were over 150 TCR beta chains listed as cytomegalovirus-associated. For most TCR sequences rarity was the rule, although some public TCRs occurred in many donors. Specificity of a few CMV-associated chains for CMV antigens was verified in vitro.

As to this clone: Antigen specificity is unknown.

Sequencing input: PBMCs. The TCR originated in a woman younger than 45 in good health and CMV-seropositive. The chain couples TRBV29-1 to TRBJ1-5; D is possibly TRBD1 (6 bases). CDR3 nucleotides: TGCAGCGTTGGCAACCAGGGGAATCAGCCCCAGCATTTT. Its protein product is CSVGNQGNQPQHF.